The rows below give T cell receptor beta chains drawn from one sample of a study of shared clonotypes between healthy human individuals. Generated by immunoSEQ multiplex PCR, the TCRdb table keeps only in-frame clones and is missing some. The sample records around 2,100,000 clones, approximately 95% being singletons. The sequenced sample consisted of naive CD8+ T cells sorted from blood. These receptors originate from a man between 18 and 35 years old in good health. Each CDR3 is given with its conserved first and last residue. D genes are given only for firm matches. Some rows mark clone size as missing; the rest say once, few, many or name a class of expanded clone.

V,D,J,size,length,CDR3,DNA
TRBV5-5,TRBD2,TRBJ2-7,.,17,CASSPTPLAGESYEQYF,TGTGCCAGCAGCCCCACTCCCCTAGCGGGAGAGAGCTACGAGCAGTACTTC
TRBV6-1,.,TRBJ1-3,.,18,CASSEAPWDEDSGNTIYF,TGTGCCAGCAGTGAAGCACCTTGGGACGAGGACTCTGGAAACACCATATATTTT
TRBV29-1,.,TRBJ2-1,.,14,CSVQAGSSYNEQFF,TGCAGCGTTCAAGCGGGCAGCTCCTACAATGAGCAGTTCTTC
TRBV27,.,TRBJ1-1,.,13,CASSFGPHTEAFF,TGTGCCAGCAGTTTCGGACCGCACACTGAAGCTTTCTTT
TRBV7-2,TRBD2,TRBJ2-5,.,18,CASSLEEISGVWQETQYF,TGTGCCAGCAGCTTAGAGGAGATTAGCGGGGTATGGCAAGAGACCCAGTACTTC
TRBV27,TRBD2,TRBJ2-7,.,14,CASSLSGSTDEQYF,TGTGCCAGCAGTTTAAGCGGGAGTACAGACGAGCAGTACTTC
TRBV13,TRBD1,TRBJ1-6,once,15,CASSLGLTGDSPLHF,TGTGCCAGCAGCTTAGGCCTAACAGGGGACTCACCCCTCCACTTT
TRBV6-1,TRBD1,TRBJ2-2,once,15,CASRSPGQASGELFF,TGTGCCAGCAGGTCACCGGGACAGGCGTCCGGGGAGCTGTTTTTT
TRBV2,.,TRBJ2-4,.,13,CASRADPQNIQYF,TGTGCCAGCAGAGCGGACCCCCAAAACATTCAGTACTTC
TRBV9,.,TRBJ1-2,.,16,CASSVGGIKGNYGYTF,TGTGCCAGCAGCGTAGGGGGAATTAAGGGGAACTATGGCTACACCTTC
TRBV29-1,.,TRBJ2-7,.,15,CSVEEVGGTPYEQYF,TGCAGCGTTGAAGAGGTCGGGGGTACCCCCTACGAGCAGTACTTC
TRBV21-1,.,TRBJ2-2,.,13,CASSYRVTGELFF,TGTGCCAGCAGCTACAGGGTAACCGGGGAGCTGTTTTTT
TRBV19,.,TRBJ2-7,.,14,CASSMDGAFWEQYF,TGTGCCAGTAGTATGGATGGGGCCTTTTGGGAGCAGTACTTC
TRBV30,TRBD1,TRBJ2-7,.,13,CAWQPGQGYEQYF,TGTGCCTGGCAACCGGGACAGGGATACGAGCAGTACTTC
TRBV28,.,TRBJ1-5,.,15,CASSAPMEGASPQHF,TGTGCCAGCAGTGCACCTATGGAGGGCGCGTCGCCCCAGCATTTT
TRBV6-5,.,TRBJ2-5,.,15,CASSYGAGLQETQYF,TGTGCCAGCAGTTACGGAGCAGGGTTGCAAGAGACCCAGTACTTC
TRBV2,.,TRBJ2-1,.,13,CASRGQLVNEQFF,TGTGCCAGCAGAGGACAGCTGGTTAATGAGCAGTTCTTC
TRBV27,.,TRBJ2-6,once,17,CASSLLARDSGANVLTF,TGTGCCAGCAGTTTATTGGCGCGGGATTCTGGGGCCAACGTCCTGACTTTC
TRBV9,.,TRBJ2-1,.,14,CASRPGEAYNEQFF,TGTGCCAGCAGGCCGGGAGAGGCCTACAATGAGCAGTTCTTC
TRBV4-1,.,TRBJ2-7,.,16,CASSHRFGGDAYEQYF,TGCGCCAGCAGCCACAGGTTCGGCGGAGATGCCTACGAGCAGTACTTC
TRBV29-1,TRBD1,TRBJ1-2,.,19,CSVEDPLGTGGDRDYGYTF,TGCAGCGTTGAAGATCCCCTTGGGACAGGGGGCGACAGGGACTATGGCTACACCTTC
TRBV9,.,TRBJ2-7,.,14,CASSSRQDPHEQYF,TGTGCCAGCAGCTCACGACAGGACCCCCACGAGCAGTACTTC
TRBV6-5,.,TRBJ2-2,.,14,CASSYLSNTGELFF,TGTGCCAGCAGTTACCTATCGAACACCGGGGAGCTGTTTTTT
TRBV30,.,TRBJ1-4,.,13,CAWTISNGEKLFF,TGTGCCTGGACTATCTCAAATGGGGAAAAACTGTTTTTT
TRBV6-5,.,TRBJ1-6,.,14,CASSSGETNSPLHF,TGTGCCAGCAGTTCAGGCGAAACTAATTCACCCCTCCACTTT
TRBV10-1,TRBD2,TRBJ2-1,.,14,CASSPGGRYNEQFF,TGCGCCAGCAGTCCGGGGGGGCGATACAATGAGCAGTTCTTC
TRBV10-1,.,TRBJ1-1,.,15,CASSESAGLNTEAFF,TGCGCCAGCAGTGAGTCGGCAGGGTTGAACACTGAAGCTTTCTTT
TRBV27,.,TRBJ2-2,.,15,CASSLFTENTGELFF,TGTGCCAGCAGTTTATTCACAGAGAACACCGGGGAGCTGTTTTTT
TRBV6-1,.,TRBJ2-5,.,16,CASSEAGEGIQETQYF,TGTGCCAGCAGTGAAGCAGGAGAGGGGATTCAAGAGACCCAGTACTTC
TRBV10-2,.,TRBJ2-2,.,15,CASSGTPSNTGELFF,TGCGCCAGCAGTGGGACTCCATCGAACACCGGGGAGCTGTTTTTT
TRBV9,TRBD2,TRBJ2-5,.,19,CASSVQAGGGLSPRETQYF,TGTGCCAGCAGCGTACAAGCGGGGGGCGGATTGTCCCCTCGGGAGACCCAGTACTTC
TRBV19,.,TRBJ2-3,.,13,CASQDYGTDTQYF,TGTGCCAGCCAAGATTACGGCACAGATACGCAGTATTTT
TRBV11-2,.,TRBJ2-5,.,15,CASSLVVDSGRTQYF,TGTGCCAGCAGCTTAGTGGTCGACAGCGGGCGGACCCAGTACTTC
TRBV27,.,TRBJ2-2,.,15,CASTPGWGDTGELFF,TGTGCCAGCACCCCCGGGTGGGGTGATACCGGGGAGCTGTTTTTT
TRBV5-6,.,TRBJ1-1,.,15,CASSPLGNMNTEAFF,TGTGCCAGCAGCCCCCTCGGGAATATGAACACTGAAGCTTTCTTT
TRBV10-2,TRBD2,TRBJ2-7,.,15,CASSVSGTSSYEQYF,TGCGCCAGCAGTGTATCCGGGACTAGCAGCTACGAGCAGTACTTC
TRBV14,.,TRBJ2-5,.,14,CASSQEYREETQYF,TGTGCCAGCAGCCAAGAATACAGGGAAGAGACCCAGTACTTC
TRBV4-1,TRBD1,TRBJ1-5,once,15,CASSQVKGAGQPQHF,TGCGCCAGCAGCCAAGTAAAGGGGGCCGGGCAGCCCCAGCATTTT
TRBV9,TRBD2,TRBJ2-1,.,18,CASSVEWWASGVENEQFF,TGTGCCAGCAGCGTAGAGTGGTGGGCTAGCGGGGTGGAGAATGAGCAGTTCTTC
TRBV28,TRBD1,TRBJ2-7,.,14,CASTETGGGHEQYF,TGTGCCAGCACCGAGACAGGGGGCGGCCACGAGCAGTACTTC
TRBV7-8,TRBD2,TRBJ2-2,.,16,CASSFRLAGGTGELFF,TGTGCCAGCAGCTTTAGACTAGCGGGAGGAACCGGGGAGCTGTTTTTT
TRBV11-2,.,TRBJ2-7,.,17,CASSFPPVPPHSYEQYF,TGTGCCAGCAGCTTCCCTCCAGTCCCTCCCCACTCCTACGAGCAGTACTTC
TRBV25-1,.,TRBJ1-2,once,13,CASSLRDLYGYTF,TGTGCCAGCAGTCTTCGGGACCTCTATGGCTACACCTTC
TRBV5-1,TRBD2,TRBJ2-7,.,14,CASSLREGHYEQYF,TGCGCCAGCAGCTTACGGGAGGGCCACTACGAGCAGTACTTC
TRBV13,.,TRBJ2-7,.,14,CASSPPGLPGEQYF,TGTGCCAGCAGTCCTCCGGGACTCCCGGGCGAGCAGTACTTC
TRBV4-1,.,TRBJ2-7,.,14,CASSQDRQALEQYF,TGCGCCAGCAGCCAAGATCGGCAGGCACTAGAGCAGTACTTC
TRBV27,.,TRBJ2-4,few,14,CASSLRQGQNIQYF,TGTGCCAGCAGTTTGCGTCAAGGGCAAAACATTCAGTACTTC
TRBV10-3,.,TRBJ2-3,.,15,CAISDEGGGRDTQYF,TGTGCCATCAGTGACGAAGGAGGGGGGCGAGATACGCAGTATTTT
TRBV27,.,TRBJ1-6,.,13,CASSFGLNSPLHF,TGTGCCAGCAGTTTCGGACTTAATTCACCCCTCCACTTT